A single sample is the source of the 20 T cell receptor beta chains below, sequenced in a study of T-cell reconstitution after alpha-beta-depleted transplantation in children. TCRbeta library construction was performed incorporating unique molecular identifiers. One entry per CDR3 protein, called by TCRdb with MiXCR from the PCR reads. The sample includes roughly 220,000 distinct CDR3 sequences, more than 10% of them seen just once. The material sequenced was PBMCs from the stem cell graft donor, taken from the stem cell graft. The receptors were gathered from a human donor who donated a stem cell graft to a child with acute lymphoblastic leukemia.

This clonotype appeared many times. The chain employs TRBV12-3 or TRBV12-4 and TRBJ1-1; maybe TRBD1 (6 bases). The CDR3 has 12 residues. V was shortened by 6 bases and J by 3 bases, with 8 bases between the two germline ends. In DNA form, the CDR3 reads TGTGCCAGCAGGGGGGCGTACACTGAAGCTTTCTTT. Translated: CASRGAYTEAFF.

The chain uses TRBV7-9 and TRBJ1-1; D possibly corresponds to TRBD1 (6 bases). Trimming left V 5 bases short and J 2 bases short, with 18 bases between. Germline assignment: CDR1 SEHNR and CDR2 FQNEAQ (reference sequence). The CDR3 consists of 16 residues. DNA for the CDR3: TGTGCCAGCAGCGTGAAGCAGGGGTTTTCAAACACTGAAGCTTTCTTT. Translating it yields CASSVKQGFSNTEAFF.

This clonotype was counted many times. The genes are TRBV6-1 and TRBJ2-2; D tentatively reads TRBD1 or TRBD2 (6 bases each). The CDR3 is made up of 16 amino acids. Germline V gene data show CDR1 as MNHNS and CDR2 as SASEGT. V was trimmed by 4 bases and J by 6 bases, leaving 18 bases between them. The CDR3 coding sequence is TGTGCCAGCAGTGTAGAGAGGGGGGTGTTAGCCGGGGAGCTGTTTTTT. It codes for CASSVERGVLAGELFF.

This clonotype occurred many times. The chain joins TRBV5-1 to TRBJ1-3; D gene uncertain. V shed 4 bases and J shed 0 bases, with 8 bases lying between them. The CDR3 runs 14 residues. The V gene's germline CDR1 is SGHRS and CDR2 YFSETQ. CDR3 amino acids: CASSPDYSGNTIYF. The CDR3 bases are TGCGCCAGCAGCCCGGACTACTCTGGAAACACCATATATTTT.

This clonotype was seen many times. The chain couples TRBV4-2 to TRBJ2-2, with D maybe TRBD2 (5 bases). Germline loops: CDR1 LGHNA, CDR2 YNFKEQ. V lost 6 bases, J lost 7 bases, and 9 bases lay in between. This CDR3 is built from 12 residues. The CDR3 loop reads CASRPEGGELFF. The CDR3 nucleotides are TGTGCCAGCAGACCCGAGGGCGGGGAGCTGTTTTTT.

This clonotype appeared a few times. The chain recombines TRBV20-1 with TRBJ2-4; D is unresolved. The germline CDR1 and CDR2 sequences are DFQATT and SNEGSKA (reference sequence). CDR3 length: 15 amino acids. Trimming stripped 6 bases from V and 3 bases from J, with 18 bases between. CDR3 loop: CSAPRALGDKNIQYF. The CDR3 coding sequence is TGCAGTGCCCCTCGGGCTCTTGGGGACAAAAACATTCAGTACTTC.

This clonotype was found many times. This chain uses TRBV5-5 with TRBJ2-1, with D perhaps TRBD2 (5 bases). CDR3 size: 13 residues. Germline CDR1 SGHKS, CDR2 YYEKEE (reference sequence). V was shortened by 6 bases and J by 6 bases, with 13 bases between the two germline ends. CDR3 residues: CASTFGVSNEQFF. DNA for the CDR3: TGTGCCAGCACTTTCGGGGTCAGCAATGAGCAGTTCTTC. Full variable domain (outside the CDR3, taken from reference TRBV5-5 and TRBJ2-1): DAGVTQSPTHLIKTRGQQVTLRCSPISGHKSVSWYQQVLGQGPQFIFQYYEKEERGRGNFPDRFSARQFPNYSSELNVNALLLGDSALYLCASTFGVSNEQFFGPGTRLTVL.

This clonotype appeared many times. The chain has TRBV28 and TRBJ2-4; maybe TRBD2 (5 bases). Per germline, CDR1 MDHEN and CDR2 SYDVKM. The CDR3 is 13 residues long. Trimming took off 7 bases at V and 7 bases at J, with 14 bases between the two ends. CDR3 DNA sequence: TGTGCCAGCAAGCGCGCTAGCCTGAACATTCAGTACTTC. Translated, it gives CASKRASLNIQYF.

The V gene is TRBV7-6, the J gene TRBJ2-5; D uncertain. The CDR3 is 14 residues long. CDR1 and CDR2 from the germline V gene are SGHVS and FNYEAQ. Between the trimmed V and J ends, which lost 1 base and 2 bases, there was a span of 8 bases. CDR3 bases: TGTGCCAGCAGCTTAGTTACGGTTCAAGAGACCCAGTACTTC. This encodes CASSLVTVQETQYF.

This clonotype was seen repeatedly, ten times or more. The chain links TRBV21-1 to TRBJ2-1; the table names TRBD1, a call not compared with the DNA. TRBV21-1 is a recognized pseudogene. The CDR3 has 17 amino acids. The CDR3 region is CASRTDSLGLSYNEQFF. The CDR3 DNA reads TGTGCCAGCAGAACGGACAGCTTAGGGCTCTCCTACAATGAGCAGTTCTTC.

The CDR3 coding sequence is TGTGCCAGCAGTTACTCGATTCGGGGGAATTCACCCCTCCACTTT. Translation: CASSYSIRGNSPLHF. The chain couples TRBV6-5 to TRBJ1-6, with D tentatively TRBD1 (5 bases). Trimming removed 0 bases at V and 7 bases at J, with 10 bases between. Germline CDR1 and CDR2: MNHEY and SVGAGI. The length of the CDR3 is 15 residues.

This clonotype was seen repeatedly, ten times or more. The chain is built from TRBV7-9 and TRBJ2-5; 7 bases agree with TRBD1. The CDR3 loop spans 15 amino acids. With V trimmed by 1 base and J by 4 bases, 6 bases remained unmatched. The germline V gene encodes CDR1 SEHNR and CDR2 FQNEAQ (reference sequence). The CDR3 DNA sequence: TGTGCCAGCAGCTTAGTTCAGGGGGAAGGAGAGACCCAGTACTTC. As protein: CASSLVQGEGETQYF.

This clonotype was picked up many times. The chain couples TRBV25-1 to TRBJ2-1; D remains ambiguous. This CDR3 is 18 amino acids long. Germline assignment: CDR1 MGHDK and CDR2 SYGVNS. V lost 0 bases, J lost 0 bases, and 15 bases lay in between. The CDR3 coding sequence is TGTGCCAGCAGTGAATATATTCCGAAGGTAGCCTCCTACAATGAGCAGTTCTTC. It codes for CASSEYIPKVASYNEQFF.

This clonotype occurred many times. The chain couples TRBV5-1 to TRBJ2-3; tentatively, D is TRBD2 (5 bases). V dropped 6 bases and J dropped 0 bases, with 11 bases sitting between them. The CDR3 covers 14 residues. Germline CDR1 is SGHRS and CDR2 is YFSETQ. CDR3: CASNKAESTDTQYF. In DNA form, the CDR3 reads TGCGCCAGCAACAAAGCGGAAAGCACAGATACGCAGTATTTT.

In its sample, this clonotype was seen many times. The chain has TRBV5-6 and TRBJ2-1; D is unresolved. V was pared by 4 bases and J by 2 bases, with 13 bases between. Germline V gives CDR1 SGHDT, CDR2 YYEEEE. CDR3 length equals 15 residues. CDR3 DNA: TGTGCCAGCAGCCTGTACAGACCGACCTACAATGAGCAGTTCTTC. Translated: CASSLYRPTYNEQFF.

This clonotype has just one count. The CDR3, as DNA: TGTGCCAGCAGCCTGAACCCTCGGCCGGTCCAAGAGACCCAGTACTTC. Its protein product is CASSLNPRPVQETQYF. The chain joins TRBV7-2 to TRBJ2-5; D unresolved. Germline CDR1 is SGHTA and CDR2 is FQGNSA. The V and J ends lost 5 bases and 1 base respectively, with 17 bases between them. The CDR3 totals 16 residues. Complete variable domain (other parts from reference TRBV7-2 and TRBJ2-5): GAGVSQSPSNKVTEKGKDVELRCDPISGHTALYWYRQSLGQGLEFLIYFQGNSAPDKSGLPSDRFSAERTGGSVSTLTIQRTQQEDSAVYLCASSLNPRPVQETQYFGPGTRLLVL.

This clonotype was picked up a small number of times. V and J are TRBV20-1 and TRBJ2-1; D is ambiguous. V shed 1 base and J shed 10 bases, with 11 bases lying between them. The CDR3 loop spans 12 amino acids. Germline loops: CDR1 DFQATT, CDR2 SNEGSKA (reference sequence). CDR3 loop: CSARAGQIEQFF. The DNA for the CDR3 is TGCAGTGCTAGAGCGGGCCAGATAGAGCAGTTCTTC.

This clonotype appeared many times. The chain uses TRBV12-3 or TRBV12-4 and TRBJ1-2; possibly TRBD1 for D (5 bases). V was clipped by 6 bases and J by 8 bases, with 16 bases between them. The CDR3 contains 13 residues. The CDR3 DNA follows: TGTGCCAGCAGCCCCCAGGGTGTACGGGGCTACACCTTC. Translation gives CASSPQGVRGYTF.

This clonotype was found many times. At one of its ends the junction is not consistent with the germline gene, which may arise from a read error. The genes are TRBV7-2 and TRBJ2-7, with TRBD2 as a possible D gene (6 bases). The CDR3 runs 14 residues. Germline assignment: CDR1 SGHTA and CDR2 FQGNSA. The CDR3 reads CASSLDRDSHEQYF. DNA of the CDR3: TGTGCCAGCAGCTTAGACCGGGACTCCCACGAGCAGTACTTC.

A remark on this clonotype: The germline gene is not matched at one end of the junction; a read error may be the cause. The chain employs TRBV28 and TRBJ2-5; 7 bases are a match to TRBD1. CDR3 length equals 14 residues. Germline V gene data show CDR1 as MDHEN and CDR2 as SYDVKM. CDR3 DNA sequence: TGTGCCACCAGTTTATCAGGGACAGAAGAGACCCAGTACTTC. Its protein is CATSLSGTEETQYF.